Presented here are 16 T cell receptor beta chains from one specimen sequenced in a study of T cells in Graves' hyperthyroidism and ophthalmopathy. Using RNA transcripts as the source, TCR beta CDR3 regions were amplified. Researchers ran a first-round RT-PCR on the TCR CDR3 using the HTBI primer set. Via MiXCR, TCRdb re-called the multiplex PCR reads, giving one row per CDR3 protein. The table records 660,000 or so distinct CDR3 sequences, around 21% of them present only once. Sequencing input: blood. These receptors came from a man aged 30-40 years with Graves' ophthalmopathy.

This clonotype was detected only a few times. This chain joins TRBV5-5 and TRBJ2-7; TRBD2 might be the D (5 bases). Germline V gene lookup returns CDR1 SGHKS and CDR2 YYEKEE (reference sequence). The CDR3 has 14 residues. With 5 bases removed from V and 5 bases from J, the gap between germline ends came to 17 bases. CDR3: CASSLGGLRDEQYF. As DNA, the CDR3 is TGTGCCAGCAGTTTAGGAGGACTGAGGGACGAGCAGTACTTC.

In its sample, this clonotype was seen many times. The CDR3 loop reads CASSLWTEEHTDTQYF. The CDR3 coding sequence is TGTGCCAGCAGCTTATGGACGGAGGAGCACACAGATACGCAGTATTTT. The genes are TRBV11-2 and TRBJ2-3; D might be TRBD2 (5 bases). Trimming pared 2 bases from V and 2 bases from J, leaving 14 bases between. The CDR3 runs 16 residues. Germline CDR1 is SGHAT and CDR2 is FQNNGV.

In this sample, this clonotype turned up many times. The chain employs TRBV28 and TRBJ1-2; D perhaps matches TRBD1 (5 bases). Germline V CDR1 and CDR2: MDHEN, SYDVKM. The CDR3 length is 13 residues. The V and J ends lost 4 bases and 8 bases respectively, with 14 bases between them. The CDR3 loop is CASSSGLSYGYTF. In nucleotides, the CDR3 is TGTGCCAGCAGTTCGGGGCTTTCCTACGGCTACACCTTC.

The rearrangement uses TRBV20-1 and TRBJ1-1; 8 bases line up with TRBD1. In germline, CDR1 is DFQATT, CDR2 SNEGSKA (reference sequence). The CDR3 is 14 amino acids. V lost 0 bases to trimming and J lost 4 bases; unmatched junction nucleotides: 4. Here the CDR3 DNA reads TGCAGTGCTAGAGAAACAGGGGGGACCACTGAAGCTTTCTTT. It translates to CSARETGGTTEAFF.

The DNA for the CDR3 is TGTGCCAGCAGCGAGGGACTAGCGGGAACTAATGAGCAGTTCTTC. This codes for CASSEGLAGTNEQFF. The chain recombines TRBV5-5 with TRBJ2-1, with TRBD2 matching 13 bases. This CDR3 is built from 15 residues. Unmatched junction bases numbered 5, after V lost 4 bases and J lost 7 bases. Germline V lookup: CDR1 SGHKS, CDR2 YYEKEE (reference sequence).

This chain connects TRBV18 to TRBJ2-5; no clear D. The germline gives CDR1 KGHSH, CDR2 LQKENI. V lost 5 bases and J 1 base, leaving 11 bases between the germline ends. The CDR3 covers 14 residues. This CDR3 reads CASSTGGGQETQYF. CDR3 coding DNA: TGTGCCAGCTCAACGGGTGGTGGCCAAGAGACCCAGTACTTC.

This clonotype was observed a handful of times. V is TRBV6-2 or TRBV6-3 and J is TRBJ2-3; TRBD2 is a possible D gene (7 bases). The CDR3 loop spans 16 amino acids. V was pared by 5 bases and J by 2 bases, with 17 bases between. Germline-derived CDR1 and CDR2 are MNHEY and SVGEGT. CDR3 DNA sequence: TGTGCCAGCAGTAAAGGGAGGGGGAAGGACACAGATACGCAGTATTTT. Amino acid sequence: CASSKGRGKDTDTQYF.

This clonotype was picked up many times. The genes are TRBV6-1 and TRBJ1-2, with no clear D. The CDR3 runs to 12 residues. Trimming took off 5 bases at V and 2 bases at J, with 6 bases between the two ends. Germline values: CDR1 MNHNS, CDR2 SASEGT. The CDR3 reads CASSPRNYGYTF. DNA of the CDR3: TGTGCCAGCAGTCCCAGGAACTATGGCTACACCTTC.

The CDR3: CASSLASRNEQYF. CDR3 in DNA: TGCGCCAGCAGCTTGGCCTCCAGAAACGAGCAGTACTTC. The V and J genes are TRBV5-1 and TRBJ2-7, with unresolved D. V was trimmed by 0 bases and J by 5 bases, leaving 9 bases between them. The CDR3 has 13 residues. Germline V lookup: CDR1 SGHRS, CDR2 YFSETQ.

This clonotype appeared once. The chain links TRBV9 to TRBJ2-7; D call uncertain. The germline V gene encodes CDR1 SGDLS and CDR2 YYNGEE. The CDR3 is 14 residues long. Trimming stripped 3 bases from V and 3 bases from J, with 13 bases between. The CDR3 nucleotides read TGTGCCAGCAGCGCCAGTGCAGAGGTCTACGAGCAGTACTTC. It specifies CASSASAEVYEQYF.

The chain recombines TRBV27 with TRBJ1-4; no firm D call. The CDR3 spans 15 residues. V lost 2 bases to trimming and J lost 0 bases, with 7 bases between them. Germline V gene data show CDR1 as MNHEY and CDR2 as SMNVEV (reference sequence). The chain's CDR3 is CASSLRDATNEKLFF. CDR3 in DNA: TGTGCCAGCAGTTTACGGGATGCAACTAATGAAAAACTGTTTTTT.

The rearrangement links TRBV3-1 to TRBJ1-6; weak D call: TRBD1 (5 bases). Germline values: CDR1 LGHDT, CDR2 YNNKEL (reference sequence). The CDR3 covers 16 residues. V was shortened by 0 bases and J by 7 bases, with 13 bases between the two germline ends. CDR3 region: CASSQERGRGNSPLHF. The CDR3 DNA is TGTGCCAGCAGCCAAGAAAGGGGCCGCGGAAATTCACCCCTCCACTTT.

The table lists this clonotype with many counts. The V and J genes are TRBV20-1 and TRBJ1-5; D not certain. This CDR3 comprises 12 residues. The germline CDR1 and CDR2 sequences are DFQATT and SNEGSKA (reference sequence). V was clipped by 5 bases and J by 1 base, with 6 bases between them. CDR3 amino acids: CSAEKSNQPQHF. CDR3 coding DNA: TGCAGTGCTGAGAAAAGCAATCAGCCCCAGCATTTT.

This clonotype occurred a few times. The chain combines TRBV4-2 with TRBJ1-1, with D perhaps matching TRBD1 (5 bases). The CDR3 extends over 15 amino acids. Between the trimmed V and J ends, which lost 2 bases and 1 base, there was a span of 11 bases. Germline lookup yields CDR1 LGHNA and CDR2 YNFKEQ. The CDR3 DNA reads as TGTGCCAGCAGCCAAACACGAGGGACGAACACTGAAGCTTTCTTT. It is translated as CASSQTRGTNTEAFF.

The rearrangement joins TRBV14 to TRBJ2-7; no clear D. Trimming stripped 1 base from V and 3 bases from J, with 13 bases between. This CDR3 contains 15 residues. Germline V lookup: CDR1 SGHDN, CDR2 FVKESK. For the CDR3, the DNA is TGTGCCAGCAGCCAAGCTTTACATACGAACTACGAGCAGTACTTC. Translation gives CASSQALHTNYEQYF.

V and J are TRBV9 and TRBJ2-3; 15 nucleotides line up with TRBD2. The germline V gene has CDR1 SGDLS and CDR2 YYNGEE. The ends lost 4 bases at V and 8 bases at J; junction bases unmatched: 8. This CDR3 spans 16 amino acids. The CDR3 DNA is TGTGCCAGCAGCCATTCAAGGACTAGCGGGAGGGTTACGCAGTATTTT. It specifies CASSHSRTSGRVTQYF.